What follows are 9 T cell receptor beta chains derived from one specimen sequenced in a study of T cells after yellow fever vaccination. TCRdb itself ran the 5' RACE reads through MiXCR, one entry per CDR3 protein. The sample has 150,000 to 200,000 distinct CDR3 sequences; 11% are singletons. The sequences come from CD8+ T cells sorted from PBMCs, collected 15 days after the yellow fever booster vaccination. The receptors were gathered from a man aged 18 to 29 who received the YFV17D yellow fever vaccine.

The V call is TRBV5-1, the J call TRBJ2-5, with 9 bases matching TRBD2. From germline, CDR1 is SGHRS and CDR2 YFSETQ. The CDR3 is made up of 18 amino acids. V gave up 4 bases and J gave up 2 bases; unmatched junction bases: 15. CDR3 loop: CASSPSLAGISGQETQYF. Here the CDR3 DNA reads TGCGCCAGCAGCCCTTCACTAGCGGGCATTTCCGGACAAGAGACCCAGTACTTC. Supplemented by reference TRBV5-1 and TRBJ2-5, the full variable domain reads KAGVTQTPRYLIKTRGQQVTLSCSPISGHRSVSWYQQTPGQGLQFLFEYFSETQRNKGNFPGRFSGRQFSNSRSEMNVSTLELGDSALYLCASSPSLAGISGQETQYFGPGTRLLVL.

This clonotype has only a few counts. This chain uses TRBV7-6 with TRBJ2-1, with D perhaps TRBD1 (5 bases). The ends were cut back, 5 bases at V and 0 bases at J, with 14 bases in the middle. Germline V gene lookup returns CDR1 SGHVS and CDR2 FNYEAQ. The CDR3 loop spans 16 amino acids. Here the CDR3 DNA reads TGTGCCAGCAGCGTAAGCAGGGTGAGCTCCTACAATGAGCAGTTCTTC. Amino acid sequence: CASSVSRVSSYNEQFF.

The CDR3, as DNA: TGTGCCAGCGGTAATGGGCGAACCTACAATGAGCAGTTCTTC. Translated, it gives CASGNGRTYNEQFF. This sequence joins TRBV28 and TRBJ2-1; D is undetermined. Germline CDR1 MDHEN, CDR2 SYDVKM. This CDR3 spans 14 amino acids. V was shortened by 8 bases and J by 2 bases, with 13 bases between the two germline ends.

The chain recombines TRBV7-6 with TRBJ1-1; D might be TRBD1 (5 bases). CDR3 length equals 15 residues. Trimming shortened V by 5 bases and J by 0 bases, and 13 bases separated the two germline ends. Germline CDR1 SGHVS, CDR2 FNYEAQ. DNA for the CDR3: TGTGCCAGCAGCCCCGCAGGGAGACTGAACACTGAAGCTTTCTTT. Protein: CASSPAGRLNTEAFF.

The chain uses TRBV4-1 and TRBJ1-6, with 11 bases aligning to TRBD1. The CDR3 spans 17 residues. V dropped 0 bases and J dropped 8; count of bases not matched to a gene: 6. Germline-derived CDR1 and CDR2 are MGHRA and YSYEKL. The CDR3 region is CASSQEGTGGGDSPLHF. CDR3 coding DNA: TGCGCCAGCAGCCAAGAGGGGACAGGGGGAGGTGATTCACCCCTCCACTTT.

The rearrangement joins TRBV7-2 to TRBJ2-3; D is unclear. The germline V gene encodes CDR1 SGHTA and CDR2 FQGNSA. The CDR3 covers 13 residues. Trimming left V 4 bases short and J 1 base short, with 6 bases between. The CDR3 region has the DNA TGTGCCAGCAGCTCGTTCGGCACAGATACGCAGTATTTT. Its translation is CASSSFGTDTQYF.

The chain uses TRBV29-1 and TRBJ1-1, with a tentative D call TRBD1 (6 bases). Germline-derived CDR1 and CDR2 are SQVTM and ANQGSEA. V was clipped by 6 bases and J by 1 base, with 12 bases between them. The CDR3 totals 13 residues. CDR3 coding DNA: TGCAGCGTCGTACAGGGACCGAACACTGAAGCTTTCTTT. Protein sequence: CSVVQGPNTEAFF.

This clonotype was counted many times. J is TRBJ2-5 and V is TRBV4-1; TRBD1 is a possible D gene (6 bases). The germline gives CDR1 MGHRA, CDR2 YSYEKL. The germline V and J ends were trimmed by 6 bases and 0 bases, with 17 bases remaining between them. The CDR3 length is 16 residues. The CDR3 protein is CASSQTTGINQETQYF. CDR3 bases: TGCGCCAGCAGTCAGACAACAGGGATTAACCAAGAGACCCAGTACTTC.

This clonotype was detected ten times or more. The rearrangement links TRBV4-1 to TRBJ2-2; 7 positions match TRBD2. J was trimmed by 3 bases and V by 4 bases; bases with no gene match: 5. The V gene's germline CDR1 is MGHRA and CDR2 YSYEKL. The CDR3 runs to 15 residues. CDR3: CASSLEAGYTGELFF. DNA of the CDR3: TGCGCCAGCAGCCTCGAAGCGGGGTACACCGGGGAGCTGTTTTTT.